This T cell receptor beta chain was recovered during a study of graft-versus-host responses after intestinal transplantation. Overall study results and limits: GvH clone levels peaked in circulation, and this peak was associated with early post-transplant HvG declines.

CDR3 length: 14 residues. V dropped 1 base and J dropped 5 bases, with 13 bases sitting between them. Germline V gene sequence: CDR1 SGHRS, CDR2 YFSETQ. On this clone: Antigen: not known.

TCRdb's table, derived via immunoSEQ multiplex PCR, lists solely in-frame clones and lacks some. In the table there are approximately 14,000 clones, 70% to 85% of which are singletons. Intraepithelial and lamina propria lymphocytes were isolated from graft specimens. This sequence originates from a human patient who received an intestinal transplant, so some T cells may come from the graft donor. The V gene is TRBV5-1, the J gene TRBJ2-7; possibly TRBD1 for D (6 bases). The source was ileum tissue, collected 16 days after intestinal transplant. For the CDR3, the DNA is TGCGCCAGCAGCTTGCGGGCAGGGGCCCACGAGCAGTACTTC. It specifies CASSLRAGAHEQYF.